This T cell receptor beta chain derives from a study of cytomegalovirus exposure and HLA in healthy donors. Whole-study findings and limits: The study flagged around 160 TCR beta chains as cytomegalovirus-associated.

This table comes from immunoSEQ multiplex PCR, and its TCRdb copy is limited to in-frame clones, with some not included. The sample shows 130,000 to 150,000 clones, 80% to 95% of them seen only once. With respect to this clone: Its antigen is unidentified.

Sequenced material: PBMCs. This TCR was sampled from a man in his late teens or twenties in good health and CMV-seronegative.

The CDR3 is CASSENLGRSSGNTIYF. In DNA form, the CDR3 reads TGTGCCAGCAGTGAAAATCTGGGCAGGTCATCTGGAAACACCATATATTTT. The chain has TRBV6-1 and TRBJ1-3; no clear D gene. V lost 2 bases, J lost 1 base, and 15 bases lay in between. The CDR3 has 17 amino acids. CDR1 MNHNS and CDR2 SASEGT come from the germline V gene.